This TCR beta chain was recorded in a study of shared clonotypes between healthy human individuals. Terminally differentiated effector memory CD45RA+ cells were excluded from the naive CD8 cells, which were CD45RO-negative and positively selected for CCR7. TCRdb's copy holds only in-frame clones and misses some; the assay was immunoSEQ multiplex PCR. The sample shows about 2.1 million clones, 85% to 95% of them seen only once. The CDR3 contains 17 residues. Germline CDR1 and CDR2: ENHRY and SYGVKD. The trim removed 2 bases at V and 1 base at J, leaving 5 bases unmatched. This TCR came from a man between 18 and 29 years old in good health. Some clones in this sample may be carry-over from other donors' samples. The V call is TRBV10-3, the J call TRBJ2-5, with TRBD2 matching over 12 bases. The sequencing sample was made of naive CD8+ T cells from PBMCs. The CDR3 is CAISETMTSGSQETQYF. Written as DNA, the CDR3 is TGTGCCATCAGTGAGACGATGACTAGCGGGAGCCAAGAGACCCAGTACTTC.